This T cell receptor beta chain emerged from a study of T cell responses to AZD1222 COVID-19 vaccine (dated by TCRdb to the early 2020s). Turning to the overall study: A total of over 230 trial participants underwent TCR sequencing, of whom 200 to 220 had received two doses of AZD1222 and approximately 26 had received two doses of the MenACWY control vaccine. Trial participants were enrolled by age into subgroups of 18-55, 56-69 and 70-plus years, and about 150, 27 and 61 TCR-sequenced participants, respectively, were included in these subgroups. The investigation overall reported the following: Nearly half of unique spike-specific TCRs reportedly recognized epitopes outside regions mutated in the B.1.351 and B.1.1.7 variants. The whole spike protein was spanned by vaccine-associated CD4 TCRs, and dominant responses were seen in regions 160-218 and 743-854. Participants were mostly white British and included more females than males, and it was suggested by the authors that clonal diversity may have been underestimated. Conclusions about previously exposed vaccinees were limited because only six AZD1222 recipients were SARS-CoV-2 seropositive at baseline. After two AZD1222 doses, both the breadth and the depth of spike-specific TCRs were significantly higher than at day 0 and than in MenACWY recipients. The 56-69-year group was small, and its depth increase did not reach significance, likely because of low power. Because no day 14 peak-response samples were available, repertoires were characterized only after the peak T cell response.

The germline V gene (reference sequence) sets CDR1 to SEHNR and CDR2 to FQNEAQ. Cut back by 3 bases and 1 base, the V and J ends lie 12 bases apart. Counted from cysteine to phenylalanine, this CDR3 has 15 amino acids. The sequence is cut down to CDR3 DNA, 45 bases in frame from base 1. Sample time point, as interpreted from the label and publication: about 28 days (+/-7) after the second vaccine dose. The treatment or condition tag for this specimen amounts to: meningococcal conjugate vaccine given as trial control. Vaccinee samples were obtained from the UK trials COV001 and COV002, which included a single-blind randomized controlled phase 2/3 trial of AZD1222 (ChAdOx1 nCoV-19) in healthy adults. For TCRbeta chain sequencing, PBMC samples from trial participants were taken at day 0 and at day 28 after the second dose. Notes on this clone: Its binding antigen is unknown. Within one base of it there is no much larger clone, and no base qualities were kept.

The CDR3 regions of human TCRbeta chains were analyzed by immunosequencing. In the original analysis: Repertoire TCRs were matched against a reference library of SARS-CoV-2-specific TCRs generated with the MIRA antigen-specificity platform. Breadth was defined as the fraction of unique TCRs that were SARS-CoV-2-associated, and depth was defined as the fraction of total T cells that were SARS-CoV-2-associated. Using the MIRA data, every spike-specific TCR was mapped to the spike region that the TCR reacted to and assigned to either a CD4 or a CD8 class. Log10-transformed breadth and depth values were compared by one-way ANOVA with Sidak's multiple comparisons tests. In its TCRdb copy, this immuneACCESS table keeps in-frame sequences only and misses some clones. Where compared with another copy, unresolved V genes explain less than half of these, and the others have no known cause. The DNA was the basis for D and trimming; V, J and clone size are from that table. The sample contains 200,000 to 250,000 clones, approximately 94% of them found a single time. Over 1.5% of the sample goes to the ten largest clones.

The chain uses TRBV7-9 and TRBJ1-1; TRBD1 is a weak D gene call, 5 bases matching. This receptor was identified in an adult who received the MenACWY meningococcal vaccine as a control. Source: peripheral blood, taken 28 days after the second dose of the MenACWY control vaccine. The CDR3 reads CASSFSTGGNTEAFF. The sequenced DNA is TGTGCCAGCAGCTTTTCTACAGGCGGGAACACTGAAGCTTTCTTT.